Presented here are 22 T cell receptor beta chains from one specimen sequenced in a study of pediatric ulcerative colitis. The method was immunoSEQ multiplex PCR; TCRdb's version includes in-frame clones alone and lacks a portion of them. The sample shows more than 50,000 clones, 77% of them seen only once. Input material: blood. The receptors stem from a boy aged 10-17 years with moderate ulcerative colitis.

The chain's CDR3 is CASSVSPSTDTQYF. The CDR3 coding sequence is TGTGCCAGCAGTGTTAGCCCTAGCACAGATACGCAGTATTTT. V gene TRBV7-6 combines with J gene TRBJ2-3, with D uncertain. This CDR3 has 14 amino acids. CDR1 and CDR2 from the germline V gene are SGHVS and FNYEAQ. V was shortened by 6 bases and J by 0 bases, with 10 bases between the two germline ends.

In this sample, this clone turned up a few times. The chain links TRBV30 to TRBJ1-1, with D perhaps TRBD1 (5 bases). Per germline, CDR1 GTSNPN and CDR2 SVGIG (reference sequence). This CDR3 spans 14 amino acids. Trimming stripped 0 bases from V and 8 bases from J, with 16 bases between. CDR3 sequence: CAWSVLKGRSEAFF. Here the CDR3 DNA reads TGTGCCTGGAGTGTACTAAAGGGACGGTCGGAAGCTTTCTTT.

The V gene is TRBV10-3, the J gene TRBJ1-5; TRBD1 might be the D (6 bases). This CDR3 comprises 16 residues. Trimming removed 4 bases at V and 10 bases at J, with 23 bases between. The V gene's germline CDR1 is ENHRY and CDR2 SYGVKD. CDR3 amino acids: CAISGIPVGGRGPQHF. CDR3 nucleotide sequence: TGTGCCATCAGTGGAATTCCGGTAGGGGGGAGAGGACCCCAGCATTTT.

V usage is TRBV18 and J usage is TRBJ2-2; 7 positions match TRBD1. This CDR3 has 16 residues. CDR1 and CDR2 (germline): KGHSH, LQKENI. The J segment lost 0 bases and the V segment lost 6 bases, leaving 7 bases of the junction unmatched. The CDR3 nucleotides read TGTGCCAGCTCTACAGCGACAGGGACGAACACCGGGGAGCTGTTTTTT. Amino acid sequence: CASSTATGTNTGELFF.

CDR3 amino acids: CASSPTGVVNTEAFF. CDR3 DNA: TGCGCCAGCAGTCCGACGGGGGTGGTGAACACTGAAGCTTTCTTT. The chain carries TRBV5-1 and TRBJ1-1; a weak D match, TRBD1 (5 bases). Germline V gives CDR1 SGHRS, CDR2 YFSETQ. The V end was cut by 5 bases, the J end by 0 bases, with 14 bases between. The CDR3 is 15 amino acids.

This clone occurred once. The J gene is TRBJ2-1, the V gene TRBV4-1; the D call may be TRBD1 or TRBD2 (5 bases each). The V gene's germline CDR1 is MGHRA and CDR2 YSYEKL. V shed 5 bases and J shed 9 bases, with 11 bases lying between them. This CDR3 has 12 amino acids. Written as DNA, the CDR3 is TGCGCCAGCAGCAACCCGGGACCTGAGCAGTTCTTC. Protein product: CASSNPGPEQFF.

The chain employs TRBV5-1 and TRBJ2-7; 11 positions agree with TRBD2. V lost 2 bases to trimming and J lost 7 bases; unmatched junction nucleotides: 8. Germline CDR1 SGHRS, CDR2 YFSETQ. This CDR3 spans 15 amino acids. Here the CDR3 reads CASSLALAGGREQYF. The CDR3 DNA reads TGCGCCAGCAGCTTAGCCCTAGCGGGAGGAAGGGAGCAGTACTTC.

This clone showed up just a few times. This sequence joins TRBV14 and TRBJ2-7; D is undetermined. This CDR3 has 13 residues. Germline-derived CDR1 and CDR2 are SGHDN and FVKESK. Trimming took off 0 bases at V and 7 bases at J, with 10 bases between the two ends. The CDR3: CASSQDPFSEQYF. CDR3 nucleotides: TGTGCCAGCAGCCAAGACCCCTTTTCAGAGCAGTACTTC.

The V gene is TRBV5-5, the J gene TRBJ1-1, with D possibly TRBD1 on 5 matching bases. Germline V gives CDR1 SGHKS, CDR2 YYEKEE (reference sequence). V lost 0 bases and J lost 1, with 10 bases in between. The CDR3 loop spans 15 amino acids. CDR3 nucleotides: TGTGCCAGCAGCTTGGTTTCGGGGACGAACACTGAAGCTTTCTTT. Amino acid sequence: CASSLVSGTNTEAFF.

The CDR3 reads CASSLSNQPQHF. CDR3 coding DNA: TGTGCCAGCAGCTTGAGCAATCAGCCCCAGCATTTT. The V gene is TRBV7-8, the J gene TRBJ1-5, with D unresolved. The CDR3 consists of 12 residues. From germline, CDR1 is SGHVS and CDR2 FQNEAQ. Trimming removed 3 bases from V and 1 base from J, with 1 base in between.

In nucleotides, the CDR3 is TGTGCCAGCAGCCTAGAGAGGGGTGCTTCACCCCTCCACTTT. Translated, it gives CASSLERGASPLHF. V usage is TRBV9 and J usage is TRBJ1-6; D perhaps matches TRBD1 (5 bases). Germline V gene lookup returns CDR1 SGDLS and CDR2 YYNGEE. CDR3 length equals 14 residues. V was shortened by 4 bases and J by 9 bases, with 14 bases between the two germline ends.

The chain has TRBV30 and TRBJ2-2; D might be TRBD1 or TRBD2, each matching 5 bases. Germline CDR1 is GTSNPN and CDR2 is SVGIG (reference sequence). This CDR3 region has 14 residues. With 4 bases removed from V and 4 bases from J, the gap between germline ends came to 13 bases. CDR3 loop: CAWNRAGTTGELFF. Here the CDR3 DNA reads TGTGCCTGGAATCGGGCAGGGACCACCGGGGAGCTGTTTTTT. Full variable domain (rest looked up from reference TRBV30 and TRBJ2-2): SQTIHQWPATLVQPVGSPLSLECTVEGTSNPNLYWYRQAAGRGLQLLFYSVGIGQISSEVPQNLSASRPQDRQFILSSKKLLLSDSGFYLCAWNRAGTTGELFFGEGSRLTVL.

This chain joins TRBV29-1 and TRBJ1-2, with D possibly matching TRBD1 (6 bases). CDR1 SQVTM and CDR2 ANQGSEA come from the germline V gene. Trimming stripped 4 bases from V and 8 bases from J, with 14 bases between. The CDR3 totals 12 residues. CDR3 amino acids: CSVGQDAMGYTF. DNA for the CDR3: TGCAGCGTTGGACAGGACGCTATGGGCTACACCTTC.

The chain has TRBV6-5 and TRBJ2-7, with 7 bases matching TRBD1. Germline loops: CDR1 MNHEY, CDR2 SVGAGI. The CDR3 runs to 14 residues. V lost 8 bases to trimming and J lost 4 bases; unmatched junction nucleotides: 11. The CDR3 protein is CASRRTGSFYEQYF. CDR3 bases: TGTGCCAGCCGGAGGACAGGTTCCTTTTACGAGCAGTACTTC.

The V call is TRBV5-6, the J call TRBJ1-5; D ambiguous. V lost 3 bases and J 8 bases, leaving 15 bases between the germline ends. The CDR3 totals 14 residues. Germline V gene data show CDR1 as SGHDT and CDR2 as YYEEEE. The CDR3 protein is CASSSRGFAEPQHF. The CDR3 DNA reads TGTGCCAGCAGCTCGAGAGGGTTTGCCGAGCCCCAGCATTTT.

There are a few counts of this clone. CDR3 coding DNA: TGCGCCAGCAGCTTGCTGGGAGGGGGCTATGGCTACACCTTC. Translation: CASSLLGGGYGYTF. The rearrangement joins TRBV5-1 to TRBJ1-2; D may be TRBD1 (6 bases). The CDR3 spans 14 residues. V was shortened by 1 base and J by 4 bases, with 11 bases between the two germline ends. The germline CDR1 and CDR2 sequences are SGHRS and YFSETQ.

This chain joins TRBV6-5 and TRBJ1-1; TRBD1 matches at 8 bases. The V and J ends lost 5 bases and 4 bases, in that order; junction bases with no gene match: 6. This CDR3 comprises 14 residues. The germline CDR1 and CDR2 sequences are MNHEY and SVGAGI. The CDR3 bases are TGTGCCAGCAGTGCCGGGACAGGTGGCACTGAAGCTTTCTTT. As protein: CASSAGTGGTEAFF.

This clone was observed once. The rearrangement links TRBV25-1 to TRBJ1-2; D is possibly TRBD1 (6 bases). V lost 1 base and J lost 3, with 9 bases in between. The CDR3 covers 14 residues. Germline V gene lookup returns CDR1 MGHDK and CDR2 SYGVNS. The CDR3 nucleotides read TGTGCCAGCAGTGAATTGAGACAGGACTATGGCTACACCTTC. It specifies CASSELRQDYGYTF.

This sequence joins TRBV6-6 and TRBJ1-1, with TRBD1 matching over 10 bases. V lost 4 bases and J lost 4; bases outside the gene matches: 3. Germline loops: CDR1 MNHNY, CDR2 SVGAGI (reference sequence). This CDR3 has 14 amino acids. This chain's CDR3 is CASSLTGGSTEAFF. CDR3 nucleotide sequence: TGTGCCAGCAGTTTGACAGGGGGCAGCACTGAAGCTTTCTTT.

The gene calls are TRBV4-3 and TRBJ2-2, with D tentatively TRBD2 (5 bases). This CDR3 contains 20 residues. Trimming removed 0 bases from V and 4 bases from J, with 24 bases in between. The germline V gene encodes CDR1 LGHNA and CDR2 YSLEER. CDR3 sequence (DNA): TGCGCCAGCAGCCAAGATCTGGGTAGTGGAGCGGTTATACCCACCGGGGAGCTGTTTTTT. The encoded protein is CASSQDLGSGAVIPTGELFF.

This chain joins TRBV19 and TRBJ2-3; D ambiguous. The V gene lost 3 bases and the J gene lost 0 bases, with 7 bases spanning the gap. The CDR3 extends over 14 amino acids. CDR1 and CDR2 from the germline V gene are LNHDA and SQIVND (reference sequence). CDR3 residues: CASSMWASTDTQYF. The DNA for the CDR3 is TGTGCCAGTAGTATGTGGGCTAGCACAGATACGCAGTATTTT.

This clone was counted between two and nine times. The chain has TRBV5-6 and TRBJ1-5; tentatively, D is TRBD1 (6 bases). This CDR3 has 13 amino acids. The V end was cut by 4 bases, the J end by 10 bases, with 15 bases between. The germline V gene has CDR1 SGHDT and CDR2 YYEEEE. CDR3 sequence (DNA): TGTGCCAGCAGCCCCGGAGAGGGGGGACCCCAGCATTTT. It encodes CASSPGEGGPQHF.